The rows below give T cell receptor beta chains drawn from one sample of a study of beta chain features in type 1 diabetes. Libraries were prepared by immunoSEQ multiplex PCR; TCRdb keeps only in-frame clonotypes and omits some of them. The sample consists of approximately 730,000 clones, around an eighth of them appearing once. Sequenced material: naive CD4+ T cells from blood. The receptors here all came from a man aged 18-30 years with type 1 diabetes. The CDR3 runs from the conserved cysteine through the conserved F or W. The D gene is left open where the match is weak. Size is stated for part of the rows, as once, few or many counts, or as a class when the clone is expanded.

TRBV9,-,TRBJ2-2,few,CASSATNANTGELFF,TGTGCCAGCAGCGCGACTAACGCGAACACCGGGGAGCTGTTTTTT
TRBV27,-,TRBJ1-1,-,CASNSVGNTEAFF,TGTGCCAGCAACTCCGTCGGGAACACTGAAGCTTTCTTT
TRBV5-6,-,TRBJ2-5,few,CASRVRGKETQYF,TGTGCCAGCAGAGTTCGGGGAAAAGAGACCCAGTACTTC
TRBV5-4,-,TRBJ2-3,-,CASSLGGSSTDTQYF,TGTGCCAGCAGCCTAGGGGGTTCTAGCACAGATACGCAGTATTTT
TRBV6-5,-,TRBJ2-5,-,CASSSGRETQYF,TGTGCCAGCAGTTCGGGGCGGGAGACCCAGTACTTC
TRBV18,TRBD1,TRBJ2-3,-,CASSPSFGQGAADTQYF,TGTGCCAGCTCACCATCATTCGGACAGGGGGCAGCAGATACGCAGTATTTT
TRBV6-4,-,TRBJ2-1,-,CASSEVGGSYNEQFF,TGTGCCAGCAGTGAGGTGGGGGGCTCCTACAATGAGCAGTTCTTC
TRBV5-1,TRBD1,TRBJ2-7,few,CASSLEGTATPNF,TGCGCCAGCAGCTTGGAGGGGACAGCGACTCCGAACTTC
TRBV18,-,TRBJ1-1,-,CASSPFDKELNTEAFF,TGTGCCAGCTCACCTTTTGATAAAGAGTTGAACACTGAAGCTTTCTTT
TRBV30,-,TRBJ2-1,-,CAWSRGAPNEQFF,TGTGCCTGGAGTAGGGGGGCCCCTAATGAGCAGTTCTTC
TRBV6-5,-,TRBJ2-2,once,CASSPSGNTGELFF,TGTGCCAGCAGTCCCTCGGGGAACACCGGGGAGCTGTTTTTT
TRBV5-1,TRBD1,TRBJ1-6,few,CASSLDRGALHF,TGCGCCAGCAGCTTAGACAGGGGAGCCCTCCACTTT
TRBV4-1,-,TRBJ2-7,few,CASSQDGRAAYEQYF,TGCGCCAGCAGCCAAGATGGACGGGCTGCCTACGAGCAGTACTTC
TRBV7-9,TRBD1,TRBJ2-3,-,CASSFGQGWADTQYF,TGTGCCAGCAGCTTCGGACAGGGGTGGGCAGATACGCAGTATTTT
TRBV25-1,-,TRBJ1-4,-,CASSAHRAGNEKLFF,TGTGCCAGCAGTGCACACAGGGCGGGGAATGAAAAACTGTTTTTT
TRBV30,-,TRBJ2-6,few,CAWSVLGVTGANVLTF,TGTGCCTGGAGTGTCCTAGGGGTTACTGGGGCCAACGTCCTGACTTTC
TRBV5-4,TRBD1,TRBJ2-3,few,CASSLVQGGTDTQYF,TGTGCCAGCAGCTTGGTGCAGGGGGGCACAGATACGCAGTATTTT
TRBV9,TRBD1,TRBJ2-5,-,CASSGLGQGEETQYF,TGTGCCAGCAGCGGCCTGGGACAGGGGGAGGAGACCCAGTACTTC
TRBV29-1,TRBD1,TRBJ2-7,-,CSVVRGRGEQYF,TGCAGCGTTGTCAGGGGGCGCGGGGAGCAGTACTTC
TRBV10-3,TRBD2,TRBJ2-7,-,CAISESGTIDYEQYF,TGTGCCATCAGTGAGTCGGGGACTATCGACTACGAGCAGTACTTC
TRBV7-2,TRBD1,TRBJ1-1,-,CASSLELGTGTFGGTEAFF,TGTGCCAGCAGCTTAGAGTTGGGGACAGGGACATTCGGGGGCACTGAAGCTTTCTTT
TRBV18,TRBD1,TRBJ1-5,few,CASSTARGLNQPQHF,TGTGCCAGCTCAACGGCCAGGGGGTTGAATCAGCCCCAGCATTTT
TRBV4-1,-,TRBJ1-1,-,CASSQAGWGLEAFF,TGCGCCAGCAGCCAAGCAGGGTGGGGATTGGAAGCTTTCTTT
TRBV19,-,TRBJ2-6,few,CASNPGASPGANVLTF,TGTGCCAGTAACCCAGGGGCGTCCCCTGGGGCCAACGTCCTGACTTTC
TRBV6-5,-,TRBJ2-7,-,CASSSTRDRPYEQYF,TGTGCCAGCAGTTCCACCCGGGACCGGCCCTACGAGCAGTACTTC
TRBV30,-,TRBJ1-4,-,CASSGGGEDEKLFF,TGTGCCTCCTCCGGAGGGGGGGAGGACGAAAAACTGTTTTTT
TRBV30,-,TRBJ1-1,few,CAWSVALEAFF,TGTGCCTGGAGTGTAGCCCTTGAAGCTTTCTTT
TRBV29-1,-,TRBJ1-2,few,CSAENSPANYGYTF,TGCAGCGCGGAGAACTCGCCCGCTAACTATGGCTACACCTTC
TRBV5-1,-,TRBJ2-5,-,CASSLSMETQYF,TGCGCCAGCAGCTTGTCAATGGAGACCCAGTACTTC
TRBV5-1,TRBD2,TRBJ2-1,few,CASSLRSGLAGTTSYNEQFF,TGCGCCAGCAGCTTGAGGTCGGGACTAGCGGGGACAACCTCCTACAATGAGCAGTTCTTC
TRBV7-2,-,TRBJ1-2,few,CASSLDSSYGYTF,TGTGCCAGCAGCCTAGACAGCTCCTATGGCTACACCTTC
TRBV18,-,TRBJ2-7,-,CASSLGGADTYEQYF,TGTGCCAGCTCACTCGGCGGGGCGGATACCTACGAGCAGTACTTC
TRBV19,-,TRBJ2-5,few,CASSIVADQETQYF,TGTGCCAGTAGTATAGTCGCAGATCAAGAGACCCAGTACTTC
TRBV30,TRBD1,TRBJ1-3,few,CAWKNWGTDGNTIYF,TGTGCCTGGAAGAATTGGGGGACAGATGGAAACACCATATATTTT
TRBV28,TRBD1,TRBJ2-7,-,CASTKGQGAGEQYF,TGTGCCAGCACCAAGGGACAGGGGGCCGGCGAGCAGTACTTC
TRBV30,-,TRBJ1-4,few,CAWSAPGGTNEKLFF,TGTGCCTGGAGTGCTCCGGGCGGAACTAATGAAAAACTGTTTTTT
TRBV7-2,TRBD1,TRBJ2-5,-,CASSLRGRDETQYF,TGTGCCAGCAGCCTCAGGGGGCGGGATGAGACCCAGTACTTC
TRBV4-1,TRBD1,TRBJ2-3,few,CASSQVRDRGSRTDTQYF,TGCGCCAGCAGCCAAGTCCGGGACAGGGGCTCCCGGACAGATACGCAGTATTTT
TRBV5-1,-,TRBJ1-1,-,CASSAGQLNTEAFF,TGCGCCAGCAGCGCTGGACAGTTGAACACTGAAGCTTTCTTT
TRBV2,-,TRBJ1-1,-,CASSEEGLNTEAFF,TGTGCCAGCAGTGAGGAGGGGCTGAACACTGAAGCTTTCTTT
TRBV5-6,TRBD1,TRBJ2-1,-,CASSLVDRDVNEQFF,TGTGCCAGCAGCTTGGTCGACAGGGACGTGAATGAGCAGTTCTTC
TRBV30,-,TRBJ1-2,-,CAWSVQGTGNYGYTF,TGTGCCTGGAGTGTACAGGGAACAGGAAACTATGGCTACACCTTC
TRBV28,-,TRBJ2-5,few,CASSLITGGYQETQYF,TGTGCCAGCAGTTTAATCACGGGGGGCTACCAAGAGACCCAGTACTTC
TRBV30,TRBD2,TRBJ2-3,few,CAWSHYAGGRRDTQYF,TGTGCCTGGAGTCACTATGCGGGGGGCCGCAGAGATACGCAGTATTTT
TRBV7-9,-,TRBJ2-3,-,CASSLVRGERDTQYF,TGTGCCAGCAGCTTAGTTAGGGGTGAGAGAGATACGCAGTATTTT
TRBV5-1,-,TRBJ2-3,few,CASSFVYSDTQYF,TGCGCCAGCAGCTTTGTGTACTCAGATACGCAGTATTTT